The present T cell receptor (beta chain) was sequenced within a study of shared clonotypes between healthy human individuals (dated by TCRdb to about 2020). Concerning the study at large: The cohort included a few men and a couple of women between 18 and 49 years of age. For each donor, CD4 naive and CD4 memory were each run on three plates, CD8 naive on two plates, and CD8 memory on one plate. The study deeply sequenced blood TCR repertoires of roughly five healthy adults to estimate repertoire size and the extent of clonotype sharing between individuals. To increase sequencing depth and limit assay-specific biases, different laboratories used diverse techniques to prepare libraries and sequence TCR repertoires. Each donor's leukapheresis produced roughly between about 0.9 and 9.5 billion PBMCs.

Donors were healthy HIV-negative adults with no recently reported acute infections or vaccinations. All donors were Caucasian adults living in Nashville, Tennessee, USA. CD4+ T cells were enriched through magnetic negative selection, after which naive cells were positively selected on CD45RA and the remaining negative fraction served as the memory subset. Blood was obtained by leukapheresis, after which PBMCs were separated by Ficoll-Histopaque density gradient centrifugation and cryopreserved in liquid nitrogen vapor phase. Analytical flow cytometry was used to check the purity and quantity of every magnetically sorted T cell population. Genomic DNA was isolated from every sorted fraction and measured by UV absorbance on a Nanodrop 2000c. To note about this clone: Its antigen is currently not known. Base quality data are lacking; no much larger clone is found one base away.

TCR CDR3 regions were amplified from genomic DNA by multiplex PCR using the deep immunoSEQ assay. Extracted genomic DNA from each cell subset was spread evenly across all wells of several immunoSEQ 96-well plates, with each plate serving as a replicate. Each replicate PCR for sorted subsets received approximately 200 ng genomic DNA, equal to 28,000 or so T cell genomes. Purified libraries were measured with a Qubit 3.0 fluorometer, size-checked on a Bioanalyzer 2100, and measured again with the KAPA Library Quantification kit. A separate single-read 150-cycle Illumina NextSeq 550 flow cell was used to sequence each immunoSEQ 96-well plate. On the study's bioinformatics: Because the immunoSEQ output included only junctional sequences and no quality scores, the filtering could not be the same as the filtering used for full-length reads. Sequences were annotated with PyIR, a Python wrapper for IgBLAST v1.9, and V/J genes and CDR3 were assigned using IMGT germline references. Reads with weak V/J assignments (E-value above 1e-6), missing CDR3, stop codons, out-of-frame junctions, or ambiguous translated residues were removed. A V3J clonotype was defined by an identical inferred V gene, J gene, and CDR3 amino acid sequence. Percentage overlap between repertoires was calculated by dividing the number of shared unique clonotypes by the size of the smaller repertoire. Richness of each repertoire was evaluated using RTK rarefaction, the Chao1 estimator, and Recon v2.1 estimates of unobserved clonotypes. OLGA was used to compute generation probabilities for all TCRbeta clonotypes that the gDNA method yielded from a handful of donors. TCRdb took over this immuneACCESS table, retaining in-frame rearrangements with V and J assigned. Such tables are incomplete; in checked studies, under half of the missing clones stem from an unresolved V gene, and the remainder is unexplained. The DNA was the basis for D and trimming; V, J and clone size are from that table. The sample profile shows approximately 1,500,000 clones; roughly 96% of them were found once. The top ten hold approximately 1% of the sample.

Overall study results and their limits: Based on pairwise subsampling, the degree of clonotype sharing among donors was expected to be affected by sequencing depth. Because the study included only a small number of donors, the genetic and exposure-history diversity represented was limited. When a few donors were compared, the shared fraction of clonotypes was around 5% for naive CD4, 3.5% for naive CD8, about 2.4% for memory CD4, and roughly 0.43% for memory CD8. Only blood was sampled, and tissue TCR repertoires likely differ from those in blood. Naive subsets generally had larger estimated clonotype richness than memory subsets. Compared with non-shared clonotypes, the clonotypes found in all four sorted-subset donors had higher generation probabilities. Rarefaction of sorted-subset datasets indicated incomplete sequencing despite the large sequencing depth.

V trim: 3 bases; J trim: 4 bases; unmatched bases: 8. The CDR3, from cysteine to phenylalanine, totals 18 residues. Only the CDR3 part of the read is kept: 54 bases, read in frame from the first base. As encoded in the germline V gene, CDR1 is SGDLS while CDR2 is YYNGEE. The V and J genes are TRBV9 and TRBJ2-1, with 15 bases in between that match TRBD2. The specimen was naive CD4+ T cells sorted from blood. Interpreted using the paper, the cell subset or site label stands for: CD45RA+ positively selected. This clonotype originated in a man aged 25 to 40 in good health. At the DNA level, the sequence is TGTGCCAGCAGCGAGGGGACTAGCGGGAGGACCAATTACAATGAGCAGTTCTTC. It codes for CASSEGTSGRTNYNEQFF.